Following are 23 T cell receptor beta chains from one sample sequenced in a study of immune cell composition in non-small cell lung cancer. Data came from immunoSEQ multiplex PCR; TCRdb stores just in-frame clones and leaves some out. The sample shows thousands of clones, 75% of them seen only once. The sample was lung tumor tissue. These receptors all come from a human donor with non-small cell lung cancer.

The chain couples TRBV7-2 to TRBJ2-3; TRBD2 aligns across 9 bases. The CDR3 is made up of 15 amino acids. The germline V gene encodes CDR1 SGHTA and CDR2 FQGNSA. The V segment lost 5 bases and the J segment 5 bases; nucleotides outside the gene matches: 8. CDR3 amino acids: CASSETRTSVDTQYF. DNA for the CDR3: TGTGCCAGCAGCGAAACCCGGACTAGCGTAGATACGCAGTATTTT.

The chain uses TRBV11-2 and TRBJ1-1; D is perhaps TRBD1 (5 bases). With 4 bases removed from V and 1 base from J, the gap between germline ends came to 10 bases. CDR3 length equals 14 residues. Germline loops: CDR1 SGHAT, CDR2 FQNNGV. CDR3 sequence: CASSSTTANTEAFF. CDR3 DNA sequence: TGTGCCAGCAGCTCGACGACAGCGAACACTGAAGCTTTCTTT.

The chain links TRBV5-1 to TRBJ2-3, with 15 bases fitting TRBD2. The CDR3 contains 17 residues. Germline CDR1 is SGHRS and CDR2 is YFSETQ. Germline trimming cut 4 bases from V and 8 bases from J; bases unmatched to any gene: 11. CDR3: CASSHRTSGGDPGTQYF. The CDR3 region has the DNA TGCGCCAGCAGCCACCGGACTAGCGGGGGGGACCCCGGTACGCAGTATTTT.

This clone has a single count. V and J are TRBV6-4 and TRBJ1-2, with 7 bases identical to TRBD1. The germline V gene encodes CDR1 MRHNA and CDR2 SNTAGT. The CDR3 is 15 amino acids. V dropped 2 bases and J dropped 2; count of bases not matched to a gene: 5. CDR3 sequence: CASSDPPRGNYGYTF. CDR3 coding DNA: TGTGCCAGCAGTGACCCTCCCAGGGGGAACTATGGCTACACCTTC.

The chain uses TRBV6-6 and TRBJ1-1, with TRBD1 as a possible D gene (5 bases). This CDR3 is built from 14 residues. The germline CDR1 and CDR2 sequences are MNHNY and SVGAGI (reference sequence). Trimming removed 6 bases from V and 5 bases from J, with 16 bases in between. DNA of the CDR3: TGTGCCAGCAGAACGGACCCCCGGGGGACTGAAGCTTTCTTT. Its protein product is CASRTDPRGTEAFF.

The chain links TRBV9 to TRBJ2-3; the D gene is possibly TRBD1 (6 bases). The V gene lost 1 base and the J gene lost 3 bases, with 12 bases spanning the gap. Germline assignment: CDR1 SGDLS and CDR2 YYNGEE. The CDR3 extends over 15 amino acids. In DNA, the CDR3 is TGTGCCAGCAGCGTACAAGGCACAGGGACAGATACGCAGTATTTT. Translation gives CASSVQGTGTDTQYF. Variable domain in full (rest from reference TRBV9 and TRBJ2-3): DSGVTQTPKHLITATGQRVTLRCSPRSGDLSVYWYQQSLDQGLQFLIQYYNGEERAKGNILERFSAQQFPDLHSELNLSSLELGDSALYFCASSVQGTGTDTQYFGPGTRLTVL.

The gene calls are TRBV5-6 and TRBJ2-5, with D possibly matching TRBD2 (5 bases). CDR1 and CDR2 from the germline V gene are SGHDT and YYEEEE. The V gene lost 4 bases and the J gene lost 3 bases, with 16 bases spanning the gap. CDR3 length: 15 amino acids. CDR3 DNA sequence: TGTGCCAGCAGCGCCGGGCCGAGGGTCGAAGAGACCCAGTACTTC. Amino acid sequence: CASSAGPRVEETQYF.

The chain employs TRBV6-7 and TRBJ1-1; possible D gene TRBD1, 5 bases. TRBV6-7 is given ORF status, its function remaining uncertain. CDR3 size: 17 residues. Between the trimmed V and J ends, which lost 5 bases and 3 bases, there was a span of 22 bases. This CDR3 is CASSDTYGHYVDTEAFF. The CDR3 DNA is TGTGCCAGCAGTGATACGTACGGACACTATGTCGACACTGAAGCTTTCTTT.

The chain employs TRBV28 and TRBJ2-2, with a tentative D call TRBD2 (5 bases). Trimming shortened V by 10 bases and J by 7 bases, and 16 bases separated the two germline ends. CDR3 size: 13 residues. Germline CDR1 reads MDHEN; CDR2 reads SYDVKM. CDR3 bases: TGTGCCACCGTTCCCCCGGGGATCGGGGAGCTGTTTTTT. It yields the protein CATVPPGIGELFF.

The chain is built from TRBV19 and TRBJ2-7; no definite D call. Germline assignment: CDR1 LNHDA and CDR2 SQIVND (reference sequence). The CDR3 runs to 13 residues. V was trimmed by 9 bases and J by 1 base, leaving 13 bases between them. Written as DNA, the CDR3 is TGTGCCAGGCCCCTGGCAGATTCCTACGAGCAGTACTTC. Amino acid sequence: CARPLADSYEQYF.

The genes are TRBV5-1 and TRBJ1-1; tentative D call: TRBD1 (5 bases). There are 14 residues in the CDR3. CDR1 and CDR2 (germline): SGHRS, YFSETQ. V was pared by 3 bases and J by 4 bases, with 13 bases between. For the CDR3, the DNA is TGCGCCAGCAGCTGGGGGGGAGGAGGCACTGAAGCTTTCTTT. Translated: CASSWGGGGTEAFF.

The genes are TRBV5-4 and TRBJ2-3, with D perhaps matching TRBD1 (6 bases). CDR3 length equals 13 residues. CDR1 and CDR2 from the germline V gene are SGHNT and YYREEE (reference sequence). Trimming pared 0 bases from V and 5 bases from J, leaving 7 bases between. The CDR3 is CASSLDREDTQYF. The CDR3 nucleotides read TGTGCCAGCAGCTTGGACAGGGAAGATACGCAGTATTTT.

The chain has TRBV19 and TRBJ2-3, with TRBD2 identical over 10 bases. The V gene end was trimmed by 3 bases and the J gene end by 1 base; junction bases not matched to a gene: 4. The CDR3 loop spans 16 amino acids. Germline V lookup: CDR1 LNHDA, CDR2 SQIVND (reference sequence). The CDR3, as DNA: TGTGCCAGTAGTATCACAGCGGGGGGGGGCACAGATACGCAGTATTTT. It codes for CASSITAGGGTDTQYF.

The V gene is TRBV6-1, the J gene TRBJ1-1, with D hard to call. V was trimmed by 7 bases and J by 1 base, leaving 10 bases between them. Germline V gene sequence: CDR1 MNHNS, CDR2 SASEGT. The CDR3 spans 13 residues. CDR3 nucleotide sequence: TGTGCCAGCAAGCCGGTCCAGAACACTGAAGCTTTCTTT. Residues: CASKPVQNTEAFF.

This chain uses TRBV7-2 with TRBJ1-2; 9 bases fit TRBD1. This CDR3 is built from 14 residues. Losses at the gene ends were 6 bases for V and 4 bases for J; bases not matched to a gene: 6. Germline V gene lookup returns CDR1 SGHTA and CDR2 FQGNSA. For the CDR3, the DNA is TGTGCCAGCAGTAGGGGACAGGGAGTCTATGGCTACACCTTC. Translated, it gives CASSRGQGVYGYTF.

This clone occurred a few times. V is TRBV27 and J is TRBJ2-1; possible D gene TRBD2, 5 bases. Germline CDR1 reads MNHEY; CDR2 reads SMNVEV (reference sequence). V lost 8 bases and J lost 8, with 19 bases in between. The CDR3 spans 14 residues. This CDR3 reads CASRAVLLVHEQFF. CDR3 bases: TGTGCCAGCCGAGCGGTCCTATTAGTGCATGAGCAGTTCTTC.

This chain joins TRBV4-3 and TRBJ2-7, with 7 bases fitting TRBD1. The V segment lost 0 bases and the J segment 7 bases; nucleotides outside the gene matches: 9. Germline CDR1 is LGHNA and CDR2 is YSLEER. The CDR3 consists of 15 residues. The CDR3 spells CASSQDKQGMGEQYF. CDR3 sequence (DNA): TGCGCCAGCAGCCAAGATAAACAGGGGATGGGGGAGCAGTACTTC.

This clone was seen more than once but under ten times. Other DNA sequences within the sample encode an identical CDR3. This chain connects TRBV10-1 to TRBJ1-5; 7 bases agree with TRBD1. This CDR3 has 15 residues. Germline V gene sequence: CDR1 WNHNN, CDR2 SYGVQD (reference sequence). V shed 3 bases and J 6 bases; nucleotides not matched to a gene: 8. In DNA form, the CDR3 reads TGCGCCAGCAGTGAACGGAGGGGGCAAGTTCAGCCCCAGCATTTT. Translated, it gives CASSERRGQVQPQHF.

CDR3 region: CASSLGDRGQTQYF. The CDR3 nucleotides read TGTGCCAGCAGCTTAGGGGACAGGGGGCAGACCCAGTACTTC. The V and J genes are TRBV7-2 and TRBJ2-5; 12 bases align to TRBD1. This CDR3 region has 14 residues. Looked up from germline, CDR1 is SGHTA and CDR2 is FQGNSA. The J segment lost 6 bases and the V segment lost 1 base, leaving 0 bases of the junction unmatched.

This clone was counted a few times. CDR3 coding DNA: TGTGCCAGCAGCTACCTTAGCGGGAGCTACGAGCAGTACTTC. Amino acids: CASSYLSGSYEQYF. The rearrangement joins TRBV7-6 to TRBJ2-7, with 9 bases aligning to TRBD2. The CDR3 length is 14 residues. After removal of 4 bases from V and 3 bases from J, the junction contained 4 bases not matched to a gene. Germline CDR1 and CDR2: SGHVS and FNYEAQ.

By share, this clone counts as medium-sized. The sample carries other DNA sequences with the same CDR3. The V and J genes are TRBV29-1 and TRBJ2-2; 10 nucleotides line up with TRBD1. The trim removed 5 bases at V and 6 bases at J, leaving 6 bases unmatched. Germline CDR1 is SQVTM and CDR2 is ANQGSEA. The CDR3 has 14 residues. CDR3 sequence reads: CSVFSGTGAGELFF. Written as DNA, the CDR3 is TGCAGCGTTTTTTCCGGGACAGGGGCCGGGGAGCTGTTTTTT.

The genes are TRBV2 and TRBJ2-1, with 12 bases that match TRBD2. Trimming cost V 2 bases and J 6 bases; bases outside gene matches: 8. CDR1 and CDR2 from the germline V gene are SNHLY and FYNNEI. The length of the CDR3 is 17 residues. CDR3 in amino acids: CASSERASGGAGNEQFF. CDR3 sequence (DNA): TGTGCCAGCAGTGAAAGGGCTAGCGGGGGGGCAGGCAATGAGCAGTTCTTC.

Sample share makes this clone large. J is TRBJ1-5 and V is TRBV5-1; D is perhaps TRBD1 (6 bases). Per the germline V gene, CDR1 is SGHRS and CDR2 is YFSETQ. Trimming pared 2 bases from V and 4 bases from J, leaving 13 bases between. The CDR3 is made up of 15 amino acids. This CDR3 is CASSLAGAGNQPQHF. The CDR3 DNA is TGCGCCAGCAGCTTAGCAGGGGCCGGGAATCAGCCCCAGCATTTT.